This TCR beta chain was found in a study of T cell responses to AZD1222 COVID-19 vaccine. The study's findings and limits: Sampling captured repertoires only after the peak T cell response.

Libraries were prepared by immunoSEQ multiplex PCR; TCRdb keeps only in-frame clonotypes and omits some of them. The data hold around 150,000 clones, with about 90% observed a single time. Concerning this clone: Its antigen is unidentified.

CDR3 length: 15 residues. The germline V gene has CDR1 SGHTA and CDR2 FQGNSA. V lost 2 bases and J 8 bases, leaving 15 bases between the germline ends. V gene TRBV7-2 combines with J gene TRBJ1-4; weak D call: TRBD1 (6 bases). This receptor was identified in an adult in good health. Source: peripheral blood, taken on day 0 of MenACWY control vaccination. The CDR3 sequence is CASSLSGRGHEKLFF. Written as DNA, the CDR3 is TGTGCCAGCAGCTTATCCGGCAGGGGTCACGAAAAACTGTTTTTT. Full variable domain (outside the CDR3, taken from reference TRBV7-2 and TRBJ1-4): GAGVSQSPSNKVTEKGKDVELRCDPISGHTALYWYRQSLGQGLEFLIYFQGNSAPDKSGLPSDRFSAERTGGSVSTLTIQRTQQEDSAVYLCASSLSGRGHEKLFFGSGTQLSVL.